Listed below are T cell receptor beta chains from one sample, sequenced in a study of blood T cell repertoires in COVID-19. Using immunoSEQ multiplex PCR, the repertoire was profiled, and TCRdb retains in-frame clones only, with some absent. The sample lists 250,000 to 300,000 clones; around 90% were seen once. Sequenced: peripheral blood. The receptors originated from a woman aged 45-65 years who had recovered from COVID-19. Each CDR3 is given with its conserved first and last residue.

V: TRBV29-1; J: TRBJ2-3; CDR3: CSVDPLSDTQYF
V: TRBV19; J: TRBJ2-1; CDR3: CASSSSPQGNEQFF
V: TRBV7-9; J: TRBJ2-1; CDR3: CASSLARTSGGAGNEQFF
V: TRBV30; J: TRBJ2-3; CDR3: CAWSMASGSIYTQYF
V: TRBV7-3; J: TRBJ2-3; CDR3: CASSSGLAGAVGTDTQYF
V: TRBV6-5; J: TRBJ2-3; CDR3: CASSYNGAGEDTQYF
V: TRBV9; J: TRBJ2-1; CDR3: CASSASGRANNEQFF
V: TRBV27; J: TRBJ2-7; CDR3: CASSPSTREQYF
V: TRBV7-9; J: TRBJ1-1; CDR3: CASSPGGGEAFF
V: TRBV28; J: TRBJ1-1; CDR3: CASLYGGTEAFF
V: TRBV18; J: TRBJ2-2; CDR3: CASSPGVTGGTTGELFF
V: TRBV6-2/TRBV6-3; J: TRBJ2-1; CDR3: CASSYGASEADEQFF
V: TRBV4-3; J: TRBJ1-6; CDR3: CASSQDQGTPLHF
V: TRBV19; J: TRBJ2-5; CDR3: CASSRSRPGETQYF
V: TRBV6-6; J: TRBJ1-6; CDR3: CVSSSYNSPLHF
V: TRBV4-3; J: TRBJ2-7; CDR3: CASSQGEPGNYEQYF
V: TRBV5-1; J: TRBJ1-1; CDR3: CASSLRGRVGKNTEAFF
V: TRBV27; J: TRBJ2-1; CDR3: CASSFSGLGNNEQFF
V: TRBV28; J: TRBJ1-3; CDR3: CASRDISSGNTIYF
V: TRBV5-6; J: TRBJ1-4; CDR3: CASSQPGTGVEKLFF
V: TRBV18; J: TRBJ2-5; CDR3: CASSPWASRETQYF
V: TRBV24-1; J: TRBJ2-2; CDR3: CATSDSWTGGHNTGELFF
V: TRBV27; J: TRBJ1-2; CDR3: CASSLQAGRYGYTF